This T cell receptor (beta chain) was documented in a study of radiation and T cells in renal cell carcinoma. Study at large: Nephrectomy followed 15 Gy stereotactic body radiation by 4 weeks.

Regarding time point: blood 2 weeks post-SBRT. Specified treatment: 15 Gy SBRT to primary tumor, nephrectomy 4 weeks later. Blood was sampled at baseline, 2 weeks and 4 weeks after SBRT. This renal cell carcinoma was of the clear cell type. The data were produced by immunoSEQ multiplex PCR, yet TCRdb's version contains in-frame clones alone and is incomplete. The sample yields 70,000 or so clones, about 80% seen once. The CDR3 is 19 residues long. V lost 0 bases, J lost 0 bases, and 19 bases lay in between. CDR1 and CDR2 from the germline V gene are ENHRY and SYGVKD. The source of this sequence is a man in his sixties with renal cell carcinoma. The V and J genes are TRBV10-3 and TRBJ2-3; possibly TRBD1 for D (5 bases). The sample consisted of blood, taken from a patient whose treatment included radiotherapy and nephrectomy. The CDR3 sequence is CAISESRTRTTSSTDTQYF. For the CDR3, the DNA is TGTGCCATCAGTGAGTCCCGGACACGAACGACGAGTAGCACAGATACGCAGTATTTT.